The present T cell receptor beta chain was sequenced within a study of blood T cell repertoires in COVID-19. Study details: Donors in the United States, Italy and Spain gave samples during acute or convalescent COVID-19. Sources were T cells, B-cell-depleted T cells, or PBMCs; the material itself was cDNA or gDNA.

Per the authors' pipeline: Amplifying reference gene primers gave estimates of nucleated cell counts. Using immunoSEQ multiplex PCR, the repertoire was profiled, and TCRdb retains in-frame clones only, with some absent. V, J and clone size are those of that table, while D and trimming were read from the DNA. This table holds approximately 210,000 clones, approximately 88% found once. The germline V gene encodes CDR1 SEHNR and CDR2 FQNEAQ (reference sequence). Trimming stripped 3 bases from V and 0 bases from J, with 7 bases between. This CDR3 spans 14 amino acids. The origin of this receptor is a woman younger than 35 who had recovered from COVID-19. Sequenced: PBMCs or T cells enriched from blood (not recorded which). The V gene is TRBV7-9, the J gene TRBJ2-3; D gene uncertain. For the CDR3, the DNA is TGTGCCAGCAGCTTGGGCACTAGCACAGATACGCAGTATTTT. Translated: CASSLGTSTDTQYF.